What follows are 12 T cell receptor beta chains derived from one specimen sequenced in a study of cytomegalovirus exposure and HLA in healthy donors. PCR amplification relied on 60 Vbeta primers (plus 13 Jbeta primers). Measured with immunoSEQ multiplex PCR; TCRdb has only the in-frame clones, and not every one. The sample has 150,000 to 200,000 clones, roughly 78% seen once. What was sequenced was PBMCs. All receptors derive from a boy aged 5-17 years in good health and CMV-seronegative.

This clone appeared a few times. The V and J genes are TRBV11-2 and TRBJ1-1; D gene uncertain. The CDR3 runs 17 residues. Germline CDR1 is SGHAT and CDR2 is FQNNGV. V lost 2 bases to trimming and J lost 1 base, with 17 bases between them. Here the CDR3 reads CASSLRGFGNPNTEAFF. The DNA of the CDR3 is TGTGCCAGCAGCTTACGGGGTTTTGGGAACCCGAACACTGAAGCTTTCTTT. The full variable domain, completed using reference TRBV11-2 and TRBJ1-1, is EAGVAQSPRYKIIEKRQSVAFWCNPISGHATLYWYQQILGQGPKLLIQFQNNGVVDDSQLPKDRFSAERLKGVDSTLKIQPAKLEDSAVYLCASSLRGFGNPNTEAFFGQGTRLTVV.

Only one count was recorded for this clone. The chain joins TRBV7-2 to TRBJ1-5; 8 bases agree with TRBD1. The germline V gene has CDR1 SGHTA and CDR2 FQGNSA. The CDR3 sequence is 14 residues long. The V and J ends lost 5 bases and 6 bases, in that order; junction bases with no gene match: 6. The CDR3 bases are TGTGCCAGCAGCACGGACAGGGATTCTCAGCCCCAGCATTTT. Translation gives CASSTDRDSQPQHF.

The gene calls are TRBV7-8 and TRBJ1-5, with D possibly matching TRBD1 (5 bases). This CDR3 comprises 17 residues. The germline gives CDR1 SGHVS, CDR2 FQNEAQ. V was cut by 4 bases and J by 6 bases, with 22 bases left in between. The CDR3 DNA follows: TGTGCCAGCAGCTCGGGGGTGGGTAGAAGCGAGCGTCAGCCCCAGCATTTT. Amino acids: CASSSGVGRSERQPQHF.

A word on this clone: The same CDR3 also results from other DNA sequences found in this sample. The rearrangement links TRBV5-6 to TRBJ1-3; unclear D gene. CDR3 length: 14 residues. V lost 0 bases to trimming and J lost 4 bases, with 8 bases between them. The germline V gene has CDR1 SGHDT and CDR2 YYEEEE. The CDR3, as DNA: TGTGCCAGCAGCTTGGTGGGCTCGGGAAACACCATATATTTT. Amino acids: CASSLVGSGNTIYF.

The rearrangement uses TRBV6-4 and TRBJ1-2, with a possible D match to TRBD1 (5 bases). The CDR3 spans 16 residues. V was clipped by 0 bases and J by 0 bases, with 11 bases between them. Germline lookup yields CDR1 MRHNA and CDR2 SNTAGT. The CDR3 DNA is TGTGCCAGCAGTGACTCCCGAAAGGGGACTAACTATGGCTACACCTTC. Its translation: CASSDSRKGTNYGYTF.

This clone came up once. This chain links TRBV19 with TRBJ1-2; D gene uncertain. The length of the CDR3 is 14 residues. Trimming took off 3 bases at V and 2 bases at J, with 10 bases between the two ends. The germline V gene has CDR1 LNHDA and CDR2 SQIVND (reference sequence). CDR3 coding DNA: TGTGCCAGTAGTATGCGGGCGGGGAACTATGGCTACACCTTC. This codes for CASSMRAGNYGYTF. The complete variable domain, with remaining parts taken from reference TRBV19 and TRBJ1-2, reads DGGITQSPKYLFRKEGQNVTLSCEQNLNHDAMYWYRQDPGQGLRLIYYSQIVNDFQKGDIAEGYSVSREKKESFPLTVTSAQKNPTAFYLCASSMRAGNYGYTFGSGTRLTVV.

V is TRBV19 and J is TRBJ1-5; 7 bases are shared with TRBD1. The junction had 4 bases not matched to a gene; V was cut back by 4 bases and J by 4 bases. This CDR3 spans 14 amino acids. Germline V gene lookup returns CDR1 LNHDA and CDR2 SQIVND (reference sequence). The CDR3 loop is CASSSWDSNQPQHF. In DNA, the CDR3 is TGTGCCAGTAGTAGCTGGGACAGTAATCAGCCCCAGCATTTT.

Notes on this clone: Compared with germline, one end of the junction differs, possibly owing to a read error. The chain recombines TRBV7-7 with TRBJ1-5; D uncertain. There are 12 residues in the CDR3. CDR1 is SSHAT, CDR2 FNYEAQ, per germline (reference sequence). The CDR3 loop is CASTLPRSPQHF. For the CDR3, the DNA is TGTGCTAGCACACTCCCCCGGTCGCCCCAGCATTTT.

This chain links TRBV7-3 with TRBJ1-1; D is unclear. The CDR3 runs 13 residues. Germline loops: CDR1 SGHTA, CDR2 FQGTGA. The V and J ends lost 5 bases and 2 bases respectively, with 9 bases between them. CDR3 sequence reads: CASSLGSNTEAFF. CDR3 sequence (DNA): TGTGCCAGCAGCCTCGGTAGTAACACTGAAGCTTTCTTT.

This clone came up a few times. The CDR3 DNA is TGTGCCAGCTCACCACCAGACAGGGTCGGAAACACCATATATTTT. This encodes CASSPPDRVGNTIYF. The rearrangement joins TRBV18 to TRBJ1-3, with TRBD1 identical over 7 bases. There are 15 residues in the CDR3. J was trimmed by 4 bases and V by 0 bases; bases with no gene match: 3. The germline gives CDR1 KGHSH, CDR2 LQKENI.

CDR3 sequence reads: CASSQGHREIQTQYF. The CDR3 bases are TGCGCCAGCAGCCAAGGGCACAGGGAGATCCAGACCCAGTACTTC. V usage is TRBV4-3 and J usage is TRBJ2-5, with D possibly being TRBD1 (6 bases). The V gene lost 1 base and the J gene lost 6 bases, with 15 bases spanning the gap. CDR1 and CDR2 (germline): LGHNA, YSLEER. The length of the CDR3 is 15 residues.

The chain recombines TRBV11-1 with TRBJ2-1, with 8 positions matching TRBD1. The CDR3 has 15 residues. Germline-derived CDR1 and CDR2 are SGHAT and FQDESV (reference sequence). With 2 bases clipped from V and 4 bases from J, the junction kept 4 bases outside the gene matches. The CDR3 loop reads CASSLMGTGYNEQFF. The CDR3 DNA reads TGTGCCAGCAGCTTAATGGGGACAGGTTACAATGAGCAGTTCTTC.